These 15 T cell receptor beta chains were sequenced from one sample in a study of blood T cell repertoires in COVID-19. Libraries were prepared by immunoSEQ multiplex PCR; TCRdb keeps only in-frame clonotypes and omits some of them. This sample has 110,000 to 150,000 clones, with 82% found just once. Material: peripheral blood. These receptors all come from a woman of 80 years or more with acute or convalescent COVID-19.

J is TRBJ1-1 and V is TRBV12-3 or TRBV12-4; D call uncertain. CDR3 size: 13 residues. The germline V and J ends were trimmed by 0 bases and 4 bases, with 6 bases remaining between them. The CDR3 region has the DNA TGTGCCAGCAGTTTAGCGCACGGCACTGAAGCTTTCTTT. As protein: CASSLAHGTEAFF.

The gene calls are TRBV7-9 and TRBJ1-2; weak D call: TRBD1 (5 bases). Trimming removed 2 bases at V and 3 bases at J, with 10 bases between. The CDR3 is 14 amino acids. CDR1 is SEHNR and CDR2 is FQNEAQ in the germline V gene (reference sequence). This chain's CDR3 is CASSLLTGYYGYTF. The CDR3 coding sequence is TGTGCCAGCAGCTTACTCACAGGATACTATGGCTACACCTTC.

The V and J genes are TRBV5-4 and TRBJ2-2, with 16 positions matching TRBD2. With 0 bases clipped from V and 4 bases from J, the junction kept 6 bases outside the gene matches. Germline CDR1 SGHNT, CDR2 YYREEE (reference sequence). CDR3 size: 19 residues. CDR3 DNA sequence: TGTGCCAGCAGCTTGGCGGGACTAGCGGGAGGGCCAGGCACCGGGGAGCTGTTTTTT. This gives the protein CASSLAGLAGGPGTGELFF.

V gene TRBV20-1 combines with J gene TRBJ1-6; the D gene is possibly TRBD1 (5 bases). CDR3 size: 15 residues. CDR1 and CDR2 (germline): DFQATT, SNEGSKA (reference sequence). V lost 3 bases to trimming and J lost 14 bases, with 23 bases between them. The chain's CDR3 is CSASSLGGSSQALHF. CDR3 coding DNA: TGCAGTGCTAGTAGTCTCGGGGGATCCTCTCAAGCCCTCCACTTT.

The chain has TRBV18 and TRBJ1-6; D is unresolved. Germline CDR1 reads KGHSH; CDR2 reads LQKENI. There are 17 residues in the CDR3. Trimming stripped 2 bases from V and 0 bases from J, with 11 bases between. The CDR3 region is CASSPSGPSSYNSPLHF. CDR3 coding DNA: TGTGCCAGCTCACCATCCGGTCCGTCCTCCTATAATTCACCCCTCCACTTT.

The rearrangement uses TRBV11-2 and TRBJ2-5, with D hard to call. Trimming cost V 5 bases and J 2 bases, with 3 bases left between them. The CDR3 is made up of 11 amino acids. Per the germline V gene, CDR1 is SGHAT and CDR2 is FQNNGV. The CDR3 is CASSTQETQYF. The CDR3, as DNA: TGTGCCAGCAGCACTCAAGAGACCCAGTACTTC. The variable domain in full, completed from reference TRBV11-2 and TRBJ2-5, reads EAGVAQSPRYKIIEKRQSVAFWCNPISGHATLYWYQQILGQGPKLLIQFQNNGVVDDSQLPKDRFSAERLKGVDSTLKIQPAKLEDSAVYLCASSTQETQYFGPGTRLLVL.

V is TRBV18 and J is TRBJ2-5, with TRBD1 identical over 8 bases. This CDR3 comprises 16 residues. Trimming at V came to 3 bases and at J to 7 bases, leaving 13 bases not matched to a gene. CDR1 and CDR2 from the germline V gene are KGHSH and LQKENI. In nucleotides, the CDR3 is TGTGCCAGCTCACCTTACTCTGAGACAGGGGCCTTGACCCAGTACTTC. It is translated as CASSPYSETGALTQYF.

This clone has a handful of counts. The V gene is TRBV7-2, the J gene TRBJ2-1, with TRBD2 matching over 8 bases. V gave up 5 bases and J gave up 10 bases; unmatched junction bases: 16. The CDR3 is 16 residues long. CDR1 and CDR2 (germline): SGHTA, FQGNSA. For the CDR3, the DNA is TGTGCCAGCAGCGCCGTAGCGGGGCTCCTGGGGGTGGAGCAGTTCTTC. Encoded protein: CASSAVAGLLGVEQFF.

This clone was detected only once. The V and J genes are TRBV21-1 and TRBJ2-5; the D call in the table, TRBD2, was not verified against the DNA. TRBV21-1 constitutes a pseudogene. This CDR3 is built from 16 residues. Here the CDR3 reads CASSTGTSGKVETQYF. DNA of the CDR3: TGTGCCAGCAGCACGGGGACTAGCGGGAAGGTAGAGACCCAGTACTTC.

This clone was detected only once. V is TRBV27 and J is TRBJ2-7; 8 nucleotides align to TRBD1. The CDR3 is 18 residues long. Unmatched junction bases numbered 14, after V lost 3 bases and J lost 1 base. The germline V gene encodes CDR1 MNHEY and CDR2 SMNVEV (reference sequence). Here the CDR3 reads CASSFRAYRDRFSYEQYF. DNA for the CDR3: TGTGCCAGCAGTTTTAGGGCCTACCGGGACAGGTTTTCCTACGAGCAGTACTTC.

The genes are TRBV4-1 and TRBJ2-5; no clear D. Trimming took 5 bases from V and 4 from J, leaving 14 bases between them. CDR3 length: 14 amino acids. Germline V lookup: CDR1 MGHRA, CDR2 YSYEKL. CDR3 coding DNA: TGCGCCAGCAGCTACACGAGGTCGACAGAGACCCAGTACTTC. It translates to CASSYTRSTETQYF.

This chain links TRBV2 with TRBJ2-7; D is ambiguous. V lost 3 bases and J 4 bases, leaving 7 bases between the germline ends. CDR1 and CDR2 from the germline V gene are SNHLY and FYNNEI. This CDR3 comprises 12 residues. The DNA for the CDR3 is TGTGCCAGCAGTGAGGGCACATACGAGCAGTACTTC. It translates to CASSEGTYEQYF.

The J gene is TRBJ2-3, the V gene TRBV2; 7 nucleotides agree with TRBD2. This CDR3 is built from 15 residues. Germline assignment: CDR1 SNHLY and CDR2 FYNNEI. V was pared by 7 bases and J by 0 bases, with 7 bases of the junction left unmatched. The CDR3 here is CASTRRERSTDTQYF. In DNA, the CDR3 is TGTGCCAGCACCAGGCGGGAGAGAAGCACAGATACGCAGTATTTT.

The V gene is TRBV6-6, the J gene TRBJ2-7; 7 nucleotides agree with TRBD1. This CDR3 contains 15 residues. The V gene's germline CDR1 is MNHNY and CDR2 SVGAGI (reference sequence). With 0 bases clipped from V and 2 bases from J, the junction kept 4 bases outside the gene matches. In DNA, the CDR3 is TGTGCCAGCAGTTACTCGGGGACAGAGCCCTACGAGCAGTACTTC. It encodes CASSYSGTEPYEQYF.

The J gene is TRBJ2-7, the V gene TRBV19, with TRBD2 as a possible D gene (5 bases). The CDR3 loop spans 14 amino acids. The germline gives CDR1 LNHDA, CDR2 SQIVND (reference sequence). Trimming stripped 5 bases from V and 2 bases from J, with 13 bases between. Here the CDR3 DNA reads TGTGCCAGTAGTTGGGTGGGAGACCCCTACGAGCAGTACTTC. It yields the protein CASSWVGDPYEQYF.